This T cell receptor (beta chain) was found in a study of liver allograft versus peripheral blood T cells (TCRdb year 2020). Regarding the research as a whole: In liver transplant recipients, the study looked at T cell receptor repertoires in the peripheral blood and set them against the repertoires found within the transplanted livers. General conclusions and limits of the study: According to the report, the T cell receptor repertoires detected in peripheral blood were different from the repertoires found inside liver allografts.

The listed sequencing device is Illumina MiSeq. The public reads were quality trimmed at Q25 with fastp and then assembled into clones with MiXCR by TCRdb, keeping productive beta chains. Each entry is one CDR3 protein sequence, shown with its most common DNA and genes. This sample holds approximately 500 distinct CDR3 sequences; 9.4% were observed only once. The top ten constitute more than 35% of the sample. Based on its abundance in the sample, this clonotype is medium-sized (0.01 to 0.1%). No antigen is known for it. No base qualities exist here, and no much larger clone lies one base off it. The V and J ends are trimmed by 5 bases and 7 bases, leaving 11 bases between them. The CDR3 runs 11 amino acids, cysteine and phenylalanine included. The read is trimmed to its CDR3 DNA, 33 bases read in frame from base 1. The germline V gene (reference sequence) gives CDR1 as DFQATT and CDR2 as SNEGSKA.

The sequence derives from a human patient who had a liver transplant. Donor T cells from the graft may be present among the T cells after a transplant. This sequence uses TRBV20-1 and TRBJ1-1; TRBD1 is possibly the D segment (6 matching bases). The nucleotide sequence reads TGCAGTGCTTACAGGGAAAGTGAAGCTTTCTTT. It encodes CSAYRESEAFF.